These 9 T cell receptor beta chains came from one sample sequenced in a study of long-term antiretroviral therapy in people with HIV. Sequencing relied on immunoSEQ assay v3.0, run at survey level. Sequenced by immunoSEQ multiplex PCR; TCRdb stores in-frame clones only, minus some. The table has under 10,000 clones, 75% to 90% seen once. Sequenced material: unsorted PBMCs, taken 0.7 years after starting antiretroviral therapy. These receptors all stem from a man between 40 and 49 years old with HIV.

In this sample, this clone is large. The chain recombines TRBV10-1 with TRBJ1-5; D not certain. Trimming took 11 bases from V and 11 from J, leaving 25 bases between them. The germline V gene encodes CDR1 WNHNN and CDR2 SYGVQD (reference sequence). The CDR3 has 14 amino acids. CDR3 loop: CAWTSITTRWAQHF. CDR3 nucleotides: TGCGCCTGGACCTCTATTACCACGCGATGGGCCCAGCATTTT.

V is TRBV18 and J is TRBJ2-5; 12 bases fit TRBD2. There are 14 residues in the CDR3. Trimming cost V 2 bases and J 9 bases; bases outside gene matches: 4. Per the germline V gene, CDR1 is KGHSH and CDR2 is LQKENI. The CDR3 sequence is CASSPGLAGMSQYF. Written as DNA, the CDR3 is TGTGCCAGCTCACCAGGACTAGCGGGAATGTCCCAGTACTTC.

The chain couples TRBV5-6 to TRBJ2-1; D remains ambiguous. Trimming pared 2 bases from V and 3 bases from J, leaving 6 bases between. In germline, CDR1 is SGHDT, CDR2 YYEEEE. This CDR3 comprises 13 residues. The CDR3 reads CASSFPDYNEQFF. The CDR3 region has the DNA TGTGCCAGCAGCTTCCCGGACTACAATGAGCAGTTCTTC.

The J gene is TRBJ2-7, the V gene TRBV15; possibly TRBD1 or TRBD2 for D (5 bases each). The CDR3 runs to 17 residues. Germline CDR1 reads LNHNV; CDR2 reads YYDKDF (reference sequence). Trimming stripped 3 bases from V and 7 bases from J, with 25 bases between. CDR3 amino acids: CATSRRGRAATMGEQYF. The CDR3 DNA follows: TGTGCCACCAGCAGGAGGGGAAGGGCAGCAACAATGGGGGAGCAGTACTTC. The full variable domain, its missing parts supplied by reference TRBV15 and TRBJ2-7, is DAMVIQNPRYQVTQFGKPVTLSCSQTLNHNVMYWYQQKSSQAPKLLFHYYDKDFNNEADTPDNFQSRRPNTSFCFLDIRSPGLGDTAMYLCATSRRGRAATMGEQYFGPGTRLTVT.

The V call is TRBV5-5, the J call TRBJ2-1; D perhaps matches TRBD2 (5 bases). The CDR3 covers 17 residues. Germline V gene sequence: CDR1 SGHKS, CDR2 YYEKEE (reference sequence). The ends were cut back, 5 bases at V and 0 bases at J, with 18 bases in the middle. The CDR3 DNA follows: TGTGCCAGCAGTCATATCGCGGGCCCGAGCTCCTACAATGAGCAGTTCTTC. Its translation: CASSHIAGPSSYNEQFF.

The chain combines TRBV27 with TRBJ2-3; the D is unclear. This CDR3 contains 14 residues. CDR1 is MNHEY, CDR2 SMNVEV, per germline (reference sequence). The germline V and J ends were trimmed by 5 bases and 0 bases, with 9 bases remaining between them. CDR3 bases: TGTGCCAGCAGTCCCCAGGACAGCACAGATACGCAGTATTTT. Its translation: CASSPQDSTDTQYF.

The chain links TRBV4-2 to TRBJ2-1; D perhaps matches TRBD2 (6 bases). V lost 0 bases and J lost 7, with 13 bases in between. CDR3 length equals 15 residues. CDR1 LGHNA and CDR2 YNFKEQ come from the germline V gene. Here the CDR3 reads CASSQDRTKRNEQFF. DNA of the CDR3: TGTGCCAGCAGCCAAGATAGGACTAAGCGGAATGAGCAGTTCTTC.

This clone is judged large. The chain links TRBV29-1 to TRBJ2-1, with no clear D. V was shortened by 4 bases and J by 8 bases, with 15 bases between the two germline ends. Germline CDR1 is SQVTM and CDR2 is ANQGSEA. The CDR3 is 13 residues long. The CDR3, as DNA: TGCAGCGTTGTTCGCGGAAAAGCCGATGAGCAGTTCTTC. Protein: CSVVRGKADEQFF.

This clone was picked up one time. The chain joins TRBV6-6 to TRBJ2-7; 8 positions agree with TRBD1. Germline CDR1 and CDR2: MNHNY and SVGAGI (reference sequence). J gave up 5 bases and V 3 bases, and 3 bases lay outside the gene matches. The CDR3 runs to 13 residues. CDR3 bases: TGTGCCAGCAGTTATGGGACAGGTGACGAGCAGTACTTC. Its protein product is CASSYGTGDEQYF.